This T cell receptor beta chain was found in a study of cytomegalovirus exposure and HLA in healthy donors (dated by TCRdb to the late 2010s). For the study in its entirety: A later analysis indicated that the 120 validation repertoires were generated on the platform also employed for the 700 or so repertoires of the first cohort. The study was designed to test whether signatures of past pathogen exposure could be identified by cataloging public T cell receptors. A separate validation cohort of roughly 120 different subjects was used in addition to the roughly 640-subject first cohort. To predict cytomegalovirus infection status, the study combined high-throughput TCR immunosequencing, statistical association of individual TCRs with disease status, and machine learning.

The library came from the immunoSEQ multiplex PCR assay. As for how the authors treated the data: A statistical classification framework was built for diagnosing cytomegalovirus status from the catalog of TCR beta chain sequences. TCRdb's version of the immuneACCESS table is confined to in-frame rearrangements and falls short of the full clone set. An unresolved V gene accounts for under half of the shortfall where checked; the remainder is of unknown origin. V and J calls and clone size are as listed in that table; D and trimming were resolved from the DNA. For this sample the table gives about 82,000 clones, of which 85% to 95% were detected only once. Clones ranked in the top ten supply roughly 0.65% of the sample. The donors were included in the validation cohort of approximately 120 subjects, a group kept apart from the approximately 650-subject first cohort. In regard to this clone: The antigen it binds to is not known. Nothing much larger sits one base from this clone, and base qualities are not available.

CDR1 and CDR2, per the germline V gene, are SGDLS and YYNGEE. V loses 1 base, J loses 1 base, and the germline ends lie 5 bases apart. From cysteine to phenylalanine, the CDR3 is 13 amino acids long. Kept here is only the CDR3 DNA, which spans 39 bases and is read in frame from base 1. Findings and caveats that apply to the study as a whole: All 120 or so repertoires were used to score co-occurrence in the validation cohort in a later analysis, because that analysis had no HLA typing for the cohort. A later analysis found that TCRs clustered in the first cohort also tended to co-occur in the roughly 120 validation repertoires, with approximately 93% of cluster scores above 0. In vitro tests confirmed that a few of the cytomegalovirus-associated TCR beta chains recognize cytomegalovirus antigens. In both the original and validation cohorts, the classifier was reported to diagnose cytomegalovirus status with high specificity and sensitivity. Across donors, most TCR sequences were observed very rarely, whereas some public TCRs were present in many individuals. The authors suggested that the approach could potentially be extended to other disease states and immunological phenotypes. A total of 150 or so TCR beta chains were listed by the study as associated with cytomegalovirus.

The chain is encoded by TRBV9 joined to TRBJ1-1; too little of a D gene remains to name it. The receptor was derived from a man between 18 and 29 years old in good health and CMV-seronegative. Sequencing was performed on PBMCs. The sequence in DNA is TGTGCCAGCAGCGTACTAGAGAACACTGAAGCTTTCTTT. Its translation reads: CASSVLENTEAFF.